This T cell receptor beta chain was found in a study of blood T cell repertoires in COVID-19. Overall study: Donors in the United States, Italy and Spain gave samples during acute or convalescent COVID-19.

The CDR3 is 17 residues long. Germline V gene data show CDR1 as LGHNA and CDR2 as YSLEER. V dropped 4 bases and J dropped 2; count of bases not matched to a gene: 13. The repertoire was sequenced with immunoSEQ multiplex PCR; TCRdb's copy has only in-frame clones and lacks some. Of roughly 70,000 clones in the sample, around nine tenths were seen once. This chain joins TRBV4-3 and TRBJ1-2; 7 nucleotides align to TRBD1. This TCR came from an elderly woman with active or convalescent COVID-19. Sequenced: peripheral blood. This chain's CDR3 is CASSPTDRAGRNYGYTF. CDR3 DNA sequence: TGCGCCAGCAGCCCCACCGACAGGGCGGGCCGGAACTATGGCTACACCTTC.